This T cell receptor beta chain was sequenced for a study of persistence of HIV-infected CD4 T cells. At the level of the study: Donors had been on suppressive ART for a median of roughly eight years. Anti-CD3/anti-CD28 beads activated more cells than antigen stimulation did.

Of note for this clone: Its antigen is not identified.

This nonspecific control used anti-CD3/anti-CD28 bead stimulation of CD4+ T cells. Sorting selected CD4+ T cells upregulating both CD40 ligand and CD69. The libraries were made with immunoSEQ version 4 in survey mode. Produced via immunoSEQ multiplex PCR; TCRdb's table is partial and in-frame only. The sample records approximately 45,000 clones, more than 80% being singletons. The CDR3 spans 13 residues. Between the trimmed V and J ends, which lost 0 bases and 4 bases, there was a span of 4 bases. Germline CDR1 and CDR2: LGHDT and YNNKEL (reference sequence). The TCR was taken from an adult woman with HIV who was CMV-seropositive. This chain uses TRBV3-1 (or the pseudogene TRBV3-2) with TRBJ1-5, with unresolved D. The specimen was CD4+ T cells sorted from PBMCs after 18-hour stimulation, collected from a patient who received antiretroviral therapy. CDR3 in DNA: TGTGCCAGCAGCCAAGATAGGAATCAGCCCCAGCATTTT. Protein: CASSQDRNQPQHF.